This passage covers 8 T cell receptor beta chains from one sample sequenced in a study of blood T cell repertoires in COVID-19. This table comes from immunoSEQ multiplex PCR, and its TCRdb copy is limited to in-frame clones, with some not included. This repertoire shows about 160,000 clones, 85% to 90% found once; its top ten account for 6.6%. Material: PBMCs or T cells enriched from blood (not recorded which). The receptors were gathered from a woman between 45 and 60 years old who had recovered from COVID-19.

The chain's CDR3 is CASSQNRGSSNQPQHF. CDR3 DNA: TGCGCCAGCAGCCAAAACAGGGGATCGAGCAATCAGCCCCAGCATTTT. V gene TRBV4-3 combines with J gene TRBJ1-5; TRBD1 matches 7 bases. This CDR3 comprises 16 residues. CDR1 and CDR2 from the germline V gene are LGHNA and YSLEER. Germline trimming cut 2 bases from V and 1 base from J; bases unmatched to any gene: 5.

The V call is TRBV7-3, the J call TRBJ2-3, with D possibly TRBD1 on 6 matching bases. Trimming stripped 5 bases from V and 6 bases from J, with 15 bases between. Per the germline V gene, CDR1 is SGHTA and CDR2 is FQGTGA. This CDR3 spans 14 amino acids. CDR3 region: CASSPFGGFDTQYF. CDR3 in DNA: TGTGCCAGCAGCCCCTTTGGGGGCTTTGATACGCAGTATTTT.

About this clone itself: Distinct nucleotide sequences in the sample also encode this CDR3. This CDR3 is CASSPKQGAEAFF. The CDR3 nucleotides are TGTGCCAGCTCACCAAAACAGGGGGCTGAAGCTTTCTTT. The V gene is TRBV18, the J gene TRBJ1-1; the match to TRBD1 covers 8 bases. V was pared by 2 bases and J by 6 bases, with 2 bases of the junction left unmatched. CDR1 is KGHSH, CDR2 LQKENI, per germline. CDR3 length: 13 residues.

The V call is TRBV15, the J call TRBJ2-3; weak D call: TRBD2 (7 bases). This CDR3 spans 15 amino acids. Trimming took 6 bases from V and 2 from J, leaving 15 bases between them. The germline V gene has CDR1 LNHNV and CDR2 YYDKDF (reference sequence). The CDR3 bases are TGTGCCACCAGAAGGGGGGGCGGGGCCACAGATACGCAGTATTTT. Amino acid sequence: CATRRGGGATDTQYF.

This chain uses TRBV7-2 with TRBJ2-1, with 11 bases fitting TRBD2. The germline CDR1 and CDR2 sequences are SGHTA and FQGNSA. The CDR3 totals 15 residues. The junction had 5 bases not matched to a gene; V was cut back by 7 bases and J by 3 bases. The DNA for the CDR3 is TGTGCCAGCACGCCTAGCGGGAGGATCTACAATGAGCAGTTCTTC. Amino acid sequence: CASTPSGRIYNEQFF.

This clone was observed once. This sequence joins TRBV9 and TRBJ1-1; D possibly corresponds to TRBD1 (5 bases). Trimming shortened V by 0 bases and J by 4 bases, and 10 bases separated the two germline ends. CDR1 and CDR2 from the germline V gene are SGDLS and YYNGEE. The CDR3 totals 14 residues. The CDR3 here is CASSVGTRATEAFF. The CDR3 DNA sequence: TGTGCCAGCAGCGTAGGTACCAGGGCCACTGAAGCTTTCTTT.

This clone was seen more than once but under ten times. V gene TRBV9 combines with J gene TRBJ1-2; possibly TRBD1 for D (5 bases). V gave up 4 bases and J gave up 8 bases, with 21 bases separating them. Per the germline V gene, CDR1 is SGDLS and CDR2 is YYNGEE. The CDR3 runs 15 residues. The CDR3 spells CASSPQVLEGRGYTF. CDR3 in DNA: TGTGCCAGCAGCCCACAGGTCTTGGAGGGCCGGGGCTACACCTTC.

V gene TRBV7-9 combines with J gene TRBJ1-2; unclear D gene. V lost 1 base and J lost 5, with 11 bases in between. The CDR3 totals 14 residues. Per germline, CDR1 SEHNR and CDR2 FQNEAQ (reference sequence). CDR3 sequence reads: CASSLGAPIYGYTF. The CDR3 DNA reads as TGTGCCAGCAGCTTAGGGGCGCCGATATATGGCTACACCTTC.